This entry describes one T cell receptor (beta chain). The CDR3 length is 14 residues. V was shortened by 7 bases and J by 5 bases, with 17 bases between the two germline ends. CDR1 is LNHDA and CDR2 is SQIVND in the germline V gene (reference sequence). The PCR had 60 Vbeta and 13 Jbeta primers. Method: immunoSEQ multiplex PCR; TCRdb's copy keeps in-frame clones and lacks some. The table shows 100,000 to 150,000 clones, with roughly four fifths occurring only once. This entry is derived from a study of cytomegalovirus exposure and HLA in healthy donors. This chain connects TRBV19 to TRBJ2-5, with TRBD1 as a possible D gene (5 bases). Sequenced input: PBMCs. The clonotype comes from a man between 18 and 29 years old in good health and CMV-seronegative. CDR3 coding DNA: TGTGCCAGTAAAAGGGTAGGGGCCGGTGAGACCCAGTACTTC. This gives the protein CASKRVGAGETQYF.